The entry below gives a single TCR beta chain sequence along with its context. Its antigen is currently unknown. The data are from a study of early T cells in non-severe SARS-CoV-2 infection. On the study more broadly: Sequencing input comprised bulk RNA from unsorted whole blood; chain pairing was not available. The study's findings and limits: VDJdb matching, biased toward anti-spike CD8 responses, missed private and CD4 specificities.

Germline V lookup: CDR1 MDHEN, CDR2 SYDVKM. Trimming took 5 bases from V and 5 from J, leaving 13 bases between them. The CDR3 length is 13 residues. Researchers tagged individual cDNA molecules with unique molecular identifiers. One entry per CDR3 protein, called by TCRdb with MiXCR from the 5' RACE reads. Altogether about 110,000 distinct CDR3 sequences are present, around 10% being singletons, with the ten largest covering 3% to 3.5%. The sample taken for sequencing was whole blood. The chain uses TRBV28 and TRBJ2-7, with TRBD1 as a possible D gene (6 bases). The sequence was obtained from an adult who was a healthcare worker with PCR-confirmed SARS-CoV-2 infection or an uninfected control (not recorded which). The CDR3 here is CASSLGQTHEQYF. CDR3 bases: TGTGCCAGCAGTCTGGGACAAACCCACGAGCAGTACTTC.